This T cell receptor beta chain comes out of a study of OX40 agonist ivuxolimab in advanced cancers. Findings and limits, study-wide: Clonal expansion was among the lowest in partial responders at 0.1-3.0 mg/kg, especially CD8+. Circulating CD4+ and CD8+ T cells showed clonal expansion by week 6 at 0.1 to 3.0 mg/kg.

As concerns this clone: What it recognizes is unknown.

The CDR3 sequence is 14 residues long. Between the trimmed V and J ends, which lost 3 bases and 0 bases, there was a span of 6 bases. Germline CDR1 MNHEY, CDR2 SMNVEV (reference sequence). Repertoires were generated with immunoSEQ multiplex PCR, while TCRdb's copy carries only in-frame clones and drops some. This sample has 20,000 to 25,000 clones, with over 75% found just once. This sequence joins TRBV27 and TRBJ1-5; the D gene is possibly TRBD1 (5 bases). Sample: CD4+ or CD8+ T cells sorted from blood, taken in a trial of the OX40 agonist ivuxolimab. The origin of this receptor is an adult with an advanced solid tumor such as melanoma, head and neck, liver or kidney cancer. The DNA of the CDR3 is TGTGCCAGCAGTTTGCAGGGTAGCAATCAGCCCCAGCATTTT. Its protein is CASSLQGSNQPQHF.